This paragraph reports one T cell receptor beta chain. What it binds is not known. The entry originates in a study of T cell responses to AZD1222 COVID-19 vaccine. Regarding the study as a whole: The donor cohort was predominantly white British with a female majority, and clonal diversity may have been underestimated. None of the repertoires were sampled until the peak T cell response had passed.

Clones were read by immunoSEQ multiplex PCR, and TCRdb kept only the in-frame ones, dropping some. The top ten hold approximately 26% of the sample, which has about 39,000 clones, over 75% seen once. The length of the CDR3 is 18 residues. Looked up from germline, CDR1 is MDHEN and CDR2 is SYDVKM. The V end was cut by 3 bases, the J end by 9 bases, with 29 bases between. The gene calls are TRBV28 and TRBJ1-1; D is perhaps TRBD1 (5 bases). The sequence was obtained from an adult who received the MenACWY meningococcal vaccine as a control. The specimen was peripheral blood, collected 28 days after the second dose of the MenACWY control vaccine. CDR3 loop: CASSLRNPNGRESSKAFF. CDR3 nucleotide sequence: TGTGCCAGCAGTTTGCGTAATCCGAACGGCAGGGAGAGTTCAAAAGCTTTCTTT.